Sequencing of this TCR beta chain was carried out in a study of identical twins. CDR1 SGHTA and CDR2 FQGNSA come from the germline V gene. The length of the CDR3 is 13 residues. The V end lost 5 bases, the J end lost 1 base, and 8 bases lay between the germline ends. cDNA molecules carried unique molecular identifiers, and template switching added a universal primer site. Each CDR3 protein gets one entry after TCRdb re-called the 5' RACE reads with MiXCR. The sample carries approximately 620,000 distinct CDR3 sequences, less than 10% recorded once. This same sample was also taken into another study, of yellow fever vaccine responses in identical twins.

This chain uses TRBV7-2 with TRBJ2-5; D unclear. The clonotype was recovered from a woman aged 18-35 years in good health. Sequenced: PBMCs. In DNA form, the CDR3 reads TGTGCCAGCAGCGTGATGGTCCAAGAGACCCAGTACTTC. Translated, it gives CASSVMVQETQYF.